The present T cell receptor beta chain was sequenced within a study of cytomegalovirus exposure and HLA in healthy donors. Study-level findings and limits: The authors judged a highly shared variant cluster likely a sequencing artifact. Confirmation was obtained in vitro that a few CMV-associated chains are specific for CMV antigens.

As concerns this clone: Antigen unknown.

The PCR used 60 Vbeta and 13 Jbeta primers. Sequencing was performed with immunoSEQ multiplex PCR; in TCRdb, only in-frame clones are kept and a portion is missing. The table shows 130,000 to 150,000 clones, with about 80% occurring only once. The V end lost 3 bases, the J end lost 3 bases, and 9 bases lay between the germline ends. The CDR3 has 15 amino acids. Germline V gene data show CDR1 as SGHAT and CDR2 as FQDESV (reference sequence). Sequencing used PBMCs. J is TRBJ1-6 and V is TRBV11-1; D is perhaps TRBD1 (6 bases). This TCR came from a man aged 35-49 years in good health and CMV-seronegative. The CDR3 is CASSFEQGYNSPLHF. In DNA, the CDR3 is TGTGCCAGCAGCTTCGAACAGGGCTATAATTCACCCCTCCACTTT. The variable domain in full, with the rest retrieved from reference TRBV11-1 and TRBJ1-6, is EAEVAQSPRYKITEKSQAVAFWCDPISGHATLYWYRQILGQGPELLVQFQDESVVDDSQLPKDRFSAERLKGVDSTLKIQPAELGDSAMYLCASSFEQGYNSPLHFGNGTRLTVT.